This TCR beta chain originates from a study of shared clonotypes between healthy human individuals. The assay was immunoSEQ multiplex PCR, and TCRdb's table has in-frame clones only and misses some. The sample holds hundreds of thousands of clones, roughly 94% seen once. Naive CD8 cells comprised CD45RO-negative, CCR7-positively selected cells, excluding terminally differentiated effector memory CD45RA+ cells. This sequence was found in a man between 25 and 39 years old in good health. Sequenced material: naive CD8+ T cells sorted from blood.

The CDR3 nucleotides are TGTGCCAGCAGTTACGGACTTTACACTGAAGCTTTCTTT. Protein sequence: CASSYGLYTEAFF. The rearrangement links TRBV6-6 to TRBJ1-1; D uncertain. CDR3 size: 13 residues. V was cut by 2 bases and J by 3 bases, with 7 bases left in between. CDR1 and CDR2 from the germline V gene are MNHNY and SVGAGI (reference sequence).